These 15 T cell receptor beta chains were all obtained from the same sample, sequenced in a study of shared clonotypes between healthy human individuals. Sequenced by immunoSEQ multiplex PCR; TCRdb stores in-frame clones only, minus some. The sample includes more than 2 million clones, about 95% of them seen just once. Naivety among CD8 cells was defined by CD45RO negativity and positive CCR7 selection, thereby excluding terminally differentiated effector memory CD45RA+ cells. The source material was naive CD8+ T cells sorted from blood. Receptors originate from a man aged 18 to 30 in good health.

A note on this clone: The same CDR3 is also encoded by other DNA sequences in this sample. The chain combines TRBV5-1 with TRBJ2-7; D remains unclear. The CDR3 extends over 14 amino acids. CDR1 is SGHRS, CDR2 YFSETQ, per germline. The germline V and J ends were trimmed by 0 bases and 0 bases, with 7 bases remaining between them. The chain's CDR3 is CASSLEVFSYEQYF. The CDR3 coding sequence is TGCGCCAGCAGCTTGGAGGTCTTCTCCTACGAGCAGTACTTC.

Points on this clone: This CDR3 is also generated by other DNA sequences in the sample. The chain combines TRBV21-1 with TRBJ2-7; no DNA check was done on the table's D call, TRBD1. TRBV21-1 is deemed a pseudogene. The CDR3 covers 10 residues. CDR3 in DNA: TGTGCCAGCAGCAGAACAGAGCAGTACTTC. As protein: CASSRTEQYF.

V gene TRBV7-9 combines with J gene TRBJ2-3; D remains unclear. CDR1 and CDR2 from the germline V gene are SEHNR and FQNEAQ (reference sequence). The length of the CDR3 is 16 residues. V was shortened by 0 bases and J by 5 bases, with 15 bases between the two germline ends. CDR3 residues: CASSLAGRSPGDTQYF. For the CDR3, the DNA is TGTGCCAGCAGCTTAGCTGGCCGTTCGCCGGGAGATACGCAGTATTTT.

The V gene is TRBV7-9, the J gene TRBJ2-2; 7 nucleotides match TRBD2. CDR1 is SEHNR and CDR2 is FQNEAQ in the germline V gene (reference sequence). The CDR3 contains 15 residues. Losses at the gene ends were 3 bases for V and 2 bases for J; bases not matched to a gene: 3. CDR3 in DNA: TGTGCCAGCAGCTTTAGCGGGTTAAACACCGGGGAGCTGTTTTTT. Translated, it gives CASSFSGLNTGELFF. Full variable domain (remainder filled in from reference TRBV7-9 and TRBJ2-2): DTGVSQNPRHKITKRGQNVTFRCDPISEHNRLYWYRQTLGQGPEFLTYFQNEAQLEKSRLLSDRFSAERPKGSFSTLEIQRTEQGDSAMYLCASSFSGLNTGELFFGEGSRLTVL.

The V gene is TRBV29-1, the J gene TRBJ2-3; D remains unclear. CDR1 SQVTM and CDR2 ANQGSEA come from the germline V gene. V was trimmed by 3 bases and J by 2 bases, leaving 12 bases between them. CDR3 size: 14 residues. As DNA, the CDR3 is TGCAGCGTTGAGGGCGTAGTCCACACAGATACGCAGTATTTT. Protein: CSVEGVVHTDTQYF.

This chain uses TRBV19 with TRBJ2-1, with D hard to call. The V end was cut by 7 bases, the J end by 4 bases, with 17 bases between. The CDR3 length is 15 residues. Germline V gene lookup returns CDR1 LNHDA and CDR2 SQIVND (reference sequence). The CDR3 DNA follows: TGTGCCAGTACCTACGGAACTAACAATTACAATGAGCAGTTCTTC. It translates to CASTYGTNNYNEQFF. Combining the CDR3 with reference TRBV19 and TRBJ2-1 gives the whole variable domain DGGITQSPKYLFRKEGQNVTLSCEQNLNHDAMYWYRQDPGQGLRLIYYSQIVNDFQKGDIAEGYSVSREKKESFPLTVTSAQKNPTAFYLCASTYGTNNYNEQFFGPGTRLTVL.

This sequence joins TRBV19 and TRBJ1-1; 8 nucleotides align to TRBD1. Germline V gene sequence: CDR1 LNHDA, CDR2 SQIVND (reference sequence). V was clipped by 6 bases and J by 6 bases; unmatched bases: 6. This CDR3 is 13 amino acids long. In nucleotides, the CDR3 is TGTGCCAGTAGCAGACAGGGGCTCTCTGAAGCTTTCTTT. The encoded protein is CASSRQGLSEAFF. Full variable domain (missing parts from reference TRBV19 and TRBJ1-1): DGGITQSPKYLFRKEGQNVTLSCEQNLNHDAMYWYRQDPGQGLRLIYYSQIVNDFQKGDIAEGYSVSREKKESFPLTVTSAQKNPTAFYLCASSRQGLSEAFFGQGTRLTVV.

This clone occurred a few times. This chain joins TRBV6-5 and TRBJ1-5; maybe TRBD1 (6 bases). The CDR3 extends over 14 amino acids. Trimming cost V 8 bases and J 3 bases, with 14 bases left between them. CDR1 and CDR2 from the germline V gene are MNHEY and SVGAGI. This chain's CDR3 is CASGLGGLNQPQHF. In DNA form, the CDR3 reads TGTGCCAGCGGGTTGGGGGGCCTCAATCAGCCCCAGCATTTT.

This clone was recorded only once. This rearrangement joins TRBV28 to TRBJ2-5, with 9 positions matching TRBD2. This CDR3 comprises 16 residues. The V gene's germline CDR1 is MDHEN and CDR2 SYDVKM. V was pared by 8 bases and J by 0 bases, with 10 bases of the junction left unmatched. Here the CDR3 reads CASSSLAGLYQETQYF. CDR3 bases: TGTGCCAGCTCTAGTCTAGCGGGGCTGTACCAAGAGACCCAGTACTTC.

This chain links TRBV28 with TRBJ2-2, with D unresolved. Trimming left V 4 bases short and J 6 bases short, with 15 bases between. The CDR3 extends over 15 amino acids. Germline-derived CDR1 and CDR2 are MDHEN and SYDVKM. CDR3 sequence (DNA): TGTGCCAGCAGTTCATACAGCTATGGCCCCGGGGAGCTGTTTTTT. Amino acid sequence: CASSSYSYGPGELFF.

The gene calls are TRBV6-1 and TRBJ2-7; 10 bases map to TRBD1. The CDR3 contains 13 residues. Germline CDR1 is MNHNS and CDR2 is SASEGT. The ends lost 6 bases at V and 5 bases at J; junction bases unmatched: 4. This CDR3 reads CASSDDRGHEQYF. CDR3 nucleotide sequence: TGTGCCAGCAGCGACGACAGGGGGCACGAGCAGTACTTC.

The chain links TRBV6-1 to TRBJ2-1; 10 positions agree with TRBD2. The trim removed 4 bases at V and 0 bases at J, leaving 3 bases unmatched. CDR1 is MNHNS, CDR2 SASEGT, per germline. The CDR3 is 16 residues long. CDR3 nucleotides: TGTGCCAGCAGTGGGACTAGCGGTCCCTCCTACAATGAGCAGTTCTTC. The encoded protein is CASSGTSGPSYNEQFF.

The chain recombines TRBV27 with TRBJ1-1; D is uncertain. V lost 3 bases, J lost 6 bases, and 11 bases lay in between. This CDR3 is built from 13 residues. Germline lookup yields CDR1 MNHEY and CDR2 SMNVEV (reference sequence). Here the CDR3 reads CASSFGSGAEAFF. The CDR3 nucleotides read TGTGCCAGCAGTTTTGGATCGGGCGCTGAAGCTTTCTTT.

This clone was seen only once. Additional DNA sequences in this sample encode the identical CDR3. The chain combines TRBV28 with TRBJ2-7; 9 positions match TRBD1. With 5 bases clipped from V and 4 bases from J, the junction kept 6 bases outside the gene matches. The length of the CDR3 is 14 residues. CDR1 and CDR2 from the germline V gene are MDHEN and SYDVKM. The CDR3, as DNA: TGTGCCAGCAGTCCGGGGACAGGGACGTACGAGCAGTACTTC. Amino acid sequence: CASSPGTGTYEQYF.

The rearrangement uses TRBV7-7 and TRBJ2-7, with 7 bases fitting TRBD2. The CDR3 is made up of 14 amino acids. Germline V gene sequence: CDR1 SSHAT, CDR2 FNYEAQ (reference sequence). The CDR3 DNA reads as TGTGCTAGCGGGCCGACAGCCGGCTCCTACGAGCAGTACTTC. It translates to CASGPTAGSYEQYF.